Listed below are T cell receptor beta chains from one sample, sequenced in a study of T-cell memory formation after mild COVID-19. TCRdb itself ran the 5' RACE reads through MiXCR, one entry per CDR3 protein. The sample holds fewer than 400,000 distinct CDR3 sequences; 10% to 15% are singletons and the top ten take about 21%. Sequenced input: PBMCs or a T cell subset sorted from them (not recorded which). The source of these receptors is a man between 18 and 29 years old who had mild COVID-19 (a few samples of this study predate the infection). Cell type and time point are not known. Both conserved end residues are part of each CDR3. Fields, in order: D gene, J gene, V gene, clone size, CDR3 DNA, CDR3 protein. The D gene is left open where the match is weak. Clone size is stated in some rows and not others, as once, few, many or a class when expanded.

D: TRBD1; J: TRBJ1-4; V: TRBV7-9; size: NA; DNA: TGTGCCAGCAGCTTAGGGACAGGGGGCTCAACTAATGAAAAACTGTTTTTT; CDR3: CASSLGTGGSTNEKLFF
D: NA; J: TRBJ1-6; V: TRBV3-1; size: NA; DNA: TGTGCCAGCAGCCAATTGCAGGGAGATTCACCCCTCCACTTT; CDR3: CASSQLQGDSPLHF
D: TRBD2; J: TRBJ2-1; V: TRBV4-1; size: NA; DNA: TGCGCCAGCAGCCACCTTCTAGCGGGGGGGCCCGGTGAGCAGTTCTTC; CDR3: CASSHLLAGGPGEQFF
D: TRBD2; J: TRBJ2-5; V: TRBV2; size: NA; DNA: TGTGCCAGCACTAAAATAGCGGGACAAGAGACCCAGTACTTC; CDR3: CASTKIAGQETQYF
D: NA; J: TRBJ2-1; V: TRBV7-3; size: NA; DNA: TGTGCCAGCGGGGACTCCAATGAGCAGTTCTTC; CDR3: CASGDSNEQFF
D: NA; J: TRBJ2-7; V: TRBV5-1; size: NA; DNA: TGCGCCAGCAGCGGCACCCTAGGTACGGTGCAAGAGCAGTACTTC; CDR3: CASSGTLGTVQEQYF
D: TRBD1; J: TRBJ2-2; V: TRBV5-1; size: NA; DNA: TGCGCCAGCAGCTTGAGGCCGAATGACAGGGATAACACCGGGGAGCTGTTTTTT; CDR3: CASSLRPNDRDNTGELFF
D: TRBD1; J: TRBJ2-7; V: TRBV4-1; size: few; DNA: TGCGCCAGCAGCCAGGTTCCGGGACAGGCTTCCTACGAGCAGTACTTC; CDR3: CASSQVPGQASYEQYF
D: TRBD2; J: TRBJ2-3; V: TRBV6-2/TRBV6-3; size: few; DNA: TGTGCCAGCAGTGGGGATCCGGGACTAGCGGGAGCAGATACGCAGTATTTT; CDR3: CASSGDPGLAGADTQYF
D: NA; J: TRBJ1-1; V: TRBV6-1; size: NA; DNA: TGTGCCAGCAGTGAAATCCGACGGGTGAACACTGAAGCTTTCTTT; CDR3: CASSEIRRVNTEAFF
D: NA; J: TRBJ1-1; V: TRBV7-3; size: NA; DNA: TGTGCCAGCAGCTTAGGCCTTTTGGCTGAAGCTTTCTTT; CDR3: CASSLGLLAEAFF
D: TRBD1; J: TRBJ2-7; V: TRBV4-1; size: few; DNA: TGCGCCAGCAGCCAAGTTCGGGACAGCAGCTACGAGCAGTACTTC; CDR3: CASSQVRDSSYEQYF
D: TRBD1; J: TRBJ2-1; V: TRBV20-1; size: few; DNA: TGCAGTGCTACGGACAGGGTCACGTATGAGCAGTTCTTC; CDR3: CSATDRVTYEQFF
D: NA; J: TRBJ2-4; V: TRBV7-8; size: many; DNA: TGTGCCAGCAGCCCTCAAACAGGGTCGGTGGACATTCAGTACTTC; CDR3: CASSPQTGSVDIQYF
D: TRBD1; J: TRBJ2-5; V: TRBV4-1; size: many; DNA: TGCGCCAGCAGCCTTACAGGGGAACAGACCCAGTACTTC; CDR3: CASSLTGEQTQYF
D: NA; J: TRBJ2-1; V: TRBV13; size: NA; DNA: TGTGCCAGCAGCGAGGCCCTAGTTGTGGATAGTGAGCAGTTCTTC; CDR3: CASSEALVVDSEQFF
D: TRBD2; J: TRBJ2-1; V: TRBV7-2; size: few; DNA: TGTGCCAGCAGCTGGGGGACTAGCGGGGGGGCCTACAATGAGCAGTTCTTC; CDR3: CASSWGTSGGAYNEQFF
D: NA; J: TRBJ2-7; V: TRBV29-1; size: few; DNA: TGCAGCGTGGAGTCGGGGGGCGGGTACGAGCAGTACTTC; CDR3: CSVESGGGYEQYF
D: NA; J: TRBJ1-6; V: TRBV20-1; size: few; DNA: TGCAGTGCTAGAGATAACAGGCTGGGGGCCCTCCACTTT; CDR3: CSARDNRLGALHF
D: NA; J: TRBJ2-3; V: TRBV6-4; size: NA; DNA: TGTGCCAGCAGTGACCAGGGCACAGATACGCAGTATTTT; CDR3: CASSDQGTDTQYF
D: TRBD1; J: TRBJ2-1; V: TRBV12-3/TRBV12-4; size: few; DNA: TGTGCCAGCAGAGGGACAGGGTTTGATGAGCAGTTCTTC; CDR3: CASRGTGFDEQFF
D: NA; J: TRBJ1-5; V: TRBV2; size: NA; DNA: TGTGCCAGCAGGATAGAAAATCAGCCCCAGCATTTT; CDR3: CASRIENQPQHF
D: TRBD1; J: TRBJ1-2; V: TRBV6-5; size: NA; DNA: TGTGCCAGCAGCCACCGGACAGGCGAGGGCTACACCTTC; CDR3: CASSHRTGEGYTF
D: NA; J: TRBJ2-1; V: TRBV21-1; size: NA; DNA: TGTGCCAGCAGCACAAAAGACATATTAGACTCCTACAATGAGCAGTTCTTC; CDR3: CASSTKDILDSYNEQFF
D: NA; J: TRBJ2-2; V: TRBV6-2/TRBV6-3; size: few; DNA: TGTGCCAGCGGGGAGGTTAACACCGGGGAGCTGTTTTTT; CDR3: CASGEVNTGELFF
D: TRBD1; J: TRBJ1-4; V: TRBV4-2; size: few; DNA: TGTGCCAGCAGCCAATCTCCGGGACAGGGGACCGAAAAACTGTTTTTT; CDR3: CASSQSPGQGTEKLFF
D: NA; J: TRBJ1-2; V: TRBV7-2; size: NA; DNA: TGTGCCAGCAATTTTGGACGGATACCTTATGGCTACACCTTC; CDR3: CASNFGRIPYGYTF
D: TRBD1; J: TRBJ2-5; V: TRBV4-1; size: few; DNA: TGCGCCAGCAGCCAGAGGAGACAGGGAAGTTCAGAAGAGACCCAGTACTTC; CDR3: CASSQRRQGSSEETQYF
D: TRBD2; J: TRBJ2-3; V: TRBV9; size: NA; DNA: TGTGCCAGCAGCTTCAACCCGCTAGCGGTAACAGATACGCAGTATTTT; CDR3: CASSFNPLAVTDTQYF
D: TRBD1; J: TRBJ2-3; V: TRBV12-3/TRBV12-4; size: few; DNA: TGTGCCAGCAGAGCAACAGGGGACACAGATACGCAGTATTTT; CDR3: CASRATGDTDTQYF
D: NA; J: TRBJ2-2; V: TRBV5-6; size: few; DNA: TGTGCCAGCGGGTTGGTAATCGGGGAGCTGTTTTTT; CDR3: CASGLVIGELFF
D: NA; J: TRBJ1-2; V: TRBV11-2; size: few; DNA: TGTGCCAGCAGCGAACCCCCAGGGGCTTATGGCTACACCTTC; CDR3: CASSEPPGAYGYTF
D: NA; J: TRBJ2-7; V: TRBV29-1; size: NA; DNA: TGCAGCGTTGAAGAGGGAGATTCTCTCTCCTACGAGCAGTACTTC; CDR3: CSVEEGDSLSYEQYF
D: NA; J: TRBJ2-7; V: TRBV12-3/TRBV12-4; size: many; DNA: TGTGCCAGCAGTCCGGGCGTGTCCCTGCCCTACGAGCAGTACTTC; CDR3: CASSPGVSLPYEQYF
D: NA; J: TRBJ2-7; V: TRBV7-9; size: few; DNA: TGTGCCAGCAGTGGTTCCTTCGGGGCCAGCTCCTACGAGCAGTACTTC; CDR3: CASSGSFGASSYEQYF
D: NA; J: TRBJ2-7; V: TRBV4-3; size: few; DNA: TGCGCCAGCAGCCCGGAACGTTTCGCCTACGAGCAGTACTTC; CDR3: CASSPERFAYEQYF
D: TRBD2; J: TRBJ2-1; V: TRBV20-1; size: few; DNA: TGCAGTGCTAGAGTTTCCGCGGGGGGGTCGTACAATGAGCAGTTCTTC; CDR3: CSARVSAGGSYNEQFF
D: NA; J: TRBJ2-2; V: TRBV24-1; size: many; DNA: TGTGCCACCATTTCAAGAACCGGGGAGCTGTTTTTT; CDR3: CATISRTGELFF
D: NA; J: TRBJ1-2; V: TRBV18; size: NA; DNA: TGTGCCAGCTCAACCCCTGACAGCCCACAGGATGGCTACACCTTC; CDR3: CASSTPDSPQDGYTF
D: TRBD1; J: TRBJ1-1; V: TRBV12-3/TRBV12-4; size: many; DNA: TGTGCCAGCAGCCGGGACAGGACTGAAGCTTTCTTT; CDR3: CASSRDRTEAFF
D: NA; J: TRBJ2-2; V: TRBV12-3/TRBV12-4; size: many; DNA: TGTGCCAGCAGTTTTTCTAGCGTGAACACCGGGGAGCTGTTTTTT; CDR3: CASSFSSVNTGELFF
D: TRBD2; J: TRBJ2-7; V: TRBV11-3; size: NA; DNA: TGTGCCAGCAGCCCAGGGACTAGCGGGGTTGGCGAGCAGTACTTC; CDR3: CASSPGTSGVGEQYF
D: NA; J: TRBJ2-5; V: TRBV11-2; size: NA; DNA: TGTGCCAGCAGCTTACGTAGGGGTGAAGAGACCCAGTACTTC; CDR3: CASSLRRGEETQYF
D: TRBD1; J: TRBJ1-6; V: TRBV20-1; size: NA; DNA: TGCAGTGCTGGAGGGGGCGCGTCCTCACCCCTCCACTTT; CDR3: CSAGGGASSPLHF
D: TRBD1; J: TRBJ2-5; V: TRBV7-2; size: many; DNA: TGTGCCAGCAGCATACAGGGACAGGCTCTTCAAGAGACCCAGTACTTC; CDR3: CASSIQGQALQETQYF
D: NA; J: TRBJ2-1; V: TRBV10-3; size: NA; DNA: TGTGCCATCAGTGAGCGGGAATCCTACAATGAGCAGTTCTTC; CDR3: CAISERESYNEQFF
D: NA; J: TRBJ1-1; V: TRBV11-2; size: NA; DNA: TGTGCCAGCAGCCCGTACATCGTGAACACTGAAGCTTTCTTT; CDR3: CASSPYIVNTEAFF
D: NA; J: TRBJ2-3; V: TRBV27; size: few; DNA: TGTGCCAGCCGACAGTTGTCTAGCACAGATACGCAGTATTTT; CDR3: CASRQLSSTDTQYF
D: NA; J: TRBJ2-7; V: TRBV6-6; size: few; DNA: TGTGCCAGCAGTTACGGGCCCCCGTGGGGGGCTCACCTTTACGAGCAGTACTTC; CDR3: CASSYGPPWGAHLYEQYF
D: TRBD1; J: TRBJ1-4; V: TRBV29-1; size: few; DNA: TGCAGCGTTAACAGGGGTGCTAATGAAAAACTGTTTTTT; CDR3: CSVNRGANEKLFF
D: NA; J: TRBJ2-7; V: TRBV11-2; size: NA; DNA: TGTGCCAGCCTCGCGGGGCAGGGCTCCTACGAGCAGTACTTC; CDR3: CASLAGQGSYEQYF
D: NA; J: TRBJ1-1; V: TRBV11-2; size: NA; DNA: TGTGCCAGCAGCCCAAGGTGGACTGGGGGGCGAACTGAAGCTTTCTTT; CDR3: CASSPRWTGGRTEAFF
D: NA; J: TRBJ2-3; V: TRBV5-1; size: many; DNA: TGCGCCAGCAGCTTGGGAGGGGGACCCACCGGTACGCAGTATTTT; CDR3: CASSLGGGPTGTQYF
D: NA; J: TRBJ2-1; V: TRBV28; size: NA; DNA: TGTGCCAGCAGTTTTAGTCACTCCTACAATGAGCAGTTCTTC; CDR3: CASSFSHSYNEQFF
D: NA; J: TRBJ2-3; V: TRBV7-2; size: NA; DNA: TGTGCCAGCAGCTTGAGGGGGTCAGCGGATACGCAGTATTTT; CDR3: CASSLRGSADTQYF